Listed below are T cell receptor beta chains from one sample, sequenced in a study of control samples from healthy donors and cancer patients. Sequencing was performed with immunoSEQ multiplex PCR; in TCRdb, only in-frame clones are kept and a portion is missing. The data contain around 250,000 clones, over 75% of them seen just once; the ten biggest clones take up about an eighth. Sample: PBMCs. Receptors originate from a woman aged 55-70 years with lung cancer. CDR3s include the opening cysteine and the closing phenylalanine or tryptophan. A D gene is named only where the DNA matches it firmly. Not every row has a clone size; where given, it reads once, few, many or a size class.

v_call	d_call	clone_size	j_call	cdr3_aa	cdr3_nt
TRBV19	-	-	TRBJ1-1	CASMVQQLMNTEAFF	TGTGCCAGTATGGTCCAACAGCTTATGAACACTGAAGCTTTCTTT
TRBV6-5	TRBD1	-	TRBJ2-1	CASSSRDRASDEQFF	TGTGCCAGCAGTAGCCGGGACAGGGCATCCGATGAGCAGTTCTTC
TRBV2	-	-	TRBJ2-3	CASSGDSPDTQYF	TGTGCCAGCAGTGGCGACAGCCCAGATACGCAGTATTTT
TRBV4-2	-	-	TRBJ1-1	CASSQRAGALAEAFF	TGTGCCAGCAGTCAGAGGGCAGGGGCATTAGCTGAAGCTTTCTTT
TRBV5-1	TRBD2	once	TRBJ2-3	CASSFLAGAPDTQYF	TGCGCCAGCAGCTTCCTAGCGGGAGCCCCAGATACGCAGTATTTT
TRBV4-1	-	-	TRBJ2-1	CASSQEWRAGGEQFF	TGCGCCAGCAGCCAAGAGTGGCGGGCTGGGGGTGAGCAGTTCTTC
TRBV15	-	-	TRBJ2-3	CATSRGGQSTDTQYF	TGTGCCACCAGCAGAGGGGGCCAGAGCACAGATACGCAGTATTTT
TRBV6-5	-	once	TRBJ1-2	CASSYSLRGSGYTF	TGTGCCAGCAGTTACAGCTTAAGGGGTTCTGGCTACACCTTC
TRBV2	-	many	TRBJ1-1	CASNQGLNTEAFF	TGTGCCAGCAATCAAGGGTTGAACACTGAAGCTTTCTTT
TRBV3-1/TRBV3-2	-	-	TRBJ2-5	CASSQGGTGERETQYF	TGTGCCAGCAGCCAAGGGGGGACGGGAGAGAGAGAGACCCAGTACTTC
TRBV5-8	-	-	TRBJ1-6	CASSSGRSEGLNSPLHF	TGTGCCAGCAGCTCTGGACGGTCCGAAGGTTTGAATTCACCCCTCCACTTT
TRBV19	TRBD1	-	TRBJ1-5	CASSTGQPNNQPQHF	TGTGCCAGTAGTACGGGACAGCCTAACAATCAGCCCCAGCATTTT
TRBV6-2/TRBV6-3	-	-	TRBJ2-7	CASSYGDTGSYEQYF	TGTGCCAGCAGTTACGGGGACACCGGCTCCTACGAGCAGTACTTC
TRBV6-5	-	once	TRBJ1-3	CASSYEGRPGNTIYF	TGTGCCAGCAGTTACGAGGGGCGTCCTGGAAACACCATATATTTT
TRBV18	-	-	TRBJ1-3	CASSPPNPGNTIYF	TGTGCCAGCTCTCCACCTAACCCAGGAAACACCATATATTTT